The T cell receptor (beta chain) under discussion was sequenced for a study of OX40 agonist ivuxolimab in advanced cancers. Overall study: Patients were treated with ivuxolimab, an agonistic anti-OX40 (CD134) antibody. Intravenous ivuxolimab was administered to patients every 2 weeks at 0.01 to 10 mg/kg. Study-wide findings and caveats: Among the lowest peripheral clonal expansion occurred in 0.1-3.0 mg/kg partial responders.

Germline CDR1 and CDR2: SGHVS and FNYEAQ. The CDR3 runs 17 residues. Trimming removed 4 bases at V and 7 bases at J, with 23 bases between. Peripheral blood came from all dose cohorts at three timepoints. To note about this clone: Its specificity is not known.

Repertoires were generated with immunoSEQ multiplex PCR, while TCRdb's copy carries only in-frame clones and drops some. Among tens of thousands of clones listed, around 84% were seen once. This sample comprised CD4+ or CD8+ T cells sorted from blood, obtained in a trial of the OX40 agonist ivuxolimab. The chain recombines TRBV7-6 with TRBJ2-1; D perhaps matches TRBD1 (7 bases). The receptor comes from an adult with an advanced solid tumor such as melanoma, head and neck, liver or kidney cancer. Here the CDR3 reads CASSSTAGGSFRNEQFF. The CDR3 region has the DNA TGTGCCAGCAGCTCCACAGCAGGGGGGAGTTTTCGGAATGAGCAGTTCTTC. Using reference TRBV7-6 and TRBJ2-1 for the parts outside the CDR3, the full variable domain is GAGVSQSPRYKVTKRGQDVALRCDPISGHVSLYWYRQALGQGPEFLTYFNYEAQQDKSGLPNDRFSAERPEGSISTLTIQRTEQRDSAMYRCASSSTAGGSFRNEQFFGPGTRLTVL.